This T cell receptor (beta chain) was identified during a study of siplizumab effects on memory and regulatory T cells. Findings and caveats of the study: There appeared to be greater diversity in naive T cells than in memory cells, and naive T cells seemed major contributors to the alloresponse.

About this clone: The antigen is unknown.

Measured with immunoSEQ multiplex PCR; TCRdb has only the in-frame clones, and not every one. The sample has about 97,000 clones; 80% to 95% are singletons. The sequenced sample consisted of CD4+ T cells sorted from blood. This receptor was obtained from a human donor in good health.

The CDR3 DNA reads TGTGCCAGCAGGTATAGGGTTGGGACAGGGTATGATCAGCCCCAGCATTTT. This translates into CASRYRVGTGYDQPQHF. This chain connects TRBV28 to TRBJ1-5; 9 bases match TRBD1. Germline CDR1 reads MDHEN; CDR2 reads SYDVKM. V shed 6 bases and J 5 bases; nucleotides not matched to a gene: 14. The CDR3 is 17 residues long.